This T cell receptor beta chain was identified during a study of cytomegalovirus exposure and HLA in healthy donors. Regarding the study as a whole: It was assumed in the presence/absence analyses that sequencing depth was roughly uniform across donors.

Primers: 60 Vbeta forward and 13 Jbeta reverse. Sequencing used immunoSEQ multiplex PCR; TCRdb keeps in-frame clones, though not all of them. The sample has approximately 120,000 clones; less than 80% are singletons. Worth noting for this clone: Its antigen is undetermined.

The CDR3 runs to 15 residues. Germline values: CDR1 SNHLY, CDR2 FYNNEI. With 8 bases removed from V and 2 bases from J, the gap between germline ends came to 18 bases. The specimen sequenced was PBMCs. The TCR comes from a man aged 35 to 55 in good health and CMV-seropositive. The gene calls are TRBV2 and TRBJ1-1; D perhaps matches TRBD1 (6 bases). The CDR3 loop reads CASWSLTGPNTEAFF. DNA for the CDR3: TGTGCCAGCTGGTCGTTAACAGGGCCAAACACTGAAGCTTTCTTT.